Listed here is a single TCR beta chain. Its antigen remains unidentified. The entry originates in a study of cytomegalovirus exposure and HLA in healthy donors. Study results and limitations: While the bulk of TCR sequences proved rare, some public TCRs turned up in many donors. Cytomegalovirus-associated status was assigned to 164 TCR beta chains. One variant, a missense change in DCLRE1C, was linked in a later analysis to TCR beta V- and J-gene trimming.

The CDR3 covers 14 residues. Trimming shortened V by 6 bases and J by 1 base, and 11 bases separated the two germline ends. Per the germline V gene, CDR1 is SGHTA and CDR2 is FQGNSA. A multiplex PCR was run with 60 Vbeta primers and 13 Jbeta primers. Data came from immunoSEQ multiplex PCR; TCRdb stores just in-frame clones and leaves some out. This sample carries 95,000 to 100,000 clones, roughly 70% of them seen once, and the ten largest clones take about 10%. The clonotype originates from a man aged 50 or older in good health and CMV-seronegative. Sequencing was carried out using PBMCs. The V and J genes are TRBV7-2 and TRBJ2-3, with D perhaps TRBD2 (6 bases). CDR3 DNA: TGTGCCAGCAGAGACGGGAGAGGCACAGATACGCAGTATTTT. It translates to CASRDGRGTDTQYF.